This TCR beta chain was identified during a study of OX40 agonist ivuxolimab in advanced cancers. Broader study findings: Expanded clones belonging to CD8+ T cells outnumbered, on average, those of CD4+.

The protocol was immunoSEQ multiplex PCR, while the TCRdb copy is restricted to in-frame clones and leaves out a portion. The table lists 50,000 to 75,000 clones, 80% to 90% of them singletons, with under 0.5% in the top ten. As concerns this clone: No antigen is known for it.

The V gene's germline CDR1 is SGDLS and CDR2 YYNGEE. V was shortened by 2 bases and J by 4 bases, with 15 bases between the two germline ends. The CDR3 consists of 15 residues. Exclusion of a patient followed from autoimmune disease history or systemic immunosuppression. The chain recombines TRBV9 with TRBJ1-1, with TRBD1 as a possible D gene (5 bases). Sequencing used CD4+ or CD8+ T cells sorted from blood, obtained in a trial of the OX40 agonist ivuxolimab. The clonotype originates from an adult with an advanced solid tumor such as melanoma, head and neck, liver or kidney cancer. CDR3 sequence: CASSVSGTDGTEAFF. CDR3 DNA sequence: TGTGCCAGCAGCGTCTCAGGGACGGATGGCACTGAAGCTTTCTTT.